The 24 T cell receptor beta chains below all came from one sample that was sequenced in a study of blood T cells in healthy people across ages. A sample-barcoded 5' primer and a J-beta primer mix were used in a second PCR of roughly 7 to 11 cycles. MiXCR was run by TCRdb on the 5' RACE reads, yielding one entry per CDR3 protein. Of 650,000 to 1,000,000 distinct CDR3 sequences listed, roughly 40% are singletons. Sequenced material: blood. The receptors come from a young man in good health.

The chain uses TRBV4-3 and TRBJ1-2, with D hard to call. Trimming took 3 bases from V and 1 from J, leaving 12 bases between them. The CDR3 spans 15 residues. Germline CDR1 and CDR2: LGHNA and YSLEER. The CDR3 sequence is CASSQRTDGNYGYTF. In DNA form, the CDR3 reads TGCGCCAGCAGCCAGCGAACGGACGGTAACTATGGCTACACCTTC.

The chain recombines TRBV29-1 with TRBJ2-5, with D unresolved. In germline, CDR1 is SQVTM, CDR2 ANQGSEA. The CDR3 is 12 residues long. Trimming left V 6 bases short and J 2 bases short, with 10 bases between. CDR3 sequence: CSVLLEQETQYF. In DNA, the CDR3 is TGCAGCGTCCTATTAGAACAAGAGACCCAGTACTTC. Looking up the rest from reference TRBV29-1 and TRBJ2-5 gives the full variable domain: SAVISQKPSRDICQRGTSLTIQCQVDSQVTMMFWYRQQPGQSLTLIATANQGSEATYESGFVIDKFPISRPNLTFSTLTVSNMSPEDSSIYLCSVLLEQETQYFGPGTRLLVL.

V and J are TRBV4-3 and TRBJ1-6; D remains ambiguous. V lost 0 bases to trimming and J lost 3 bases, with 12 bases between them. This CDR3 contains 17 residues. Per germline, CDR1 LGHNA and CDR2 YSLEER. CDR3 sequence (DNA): TGCGCCAGCAGCCAAGACTCACTCGGAGACTATAATTCACCCCTCCACTTT. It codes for CASSQDSLGDYNSPLHF.

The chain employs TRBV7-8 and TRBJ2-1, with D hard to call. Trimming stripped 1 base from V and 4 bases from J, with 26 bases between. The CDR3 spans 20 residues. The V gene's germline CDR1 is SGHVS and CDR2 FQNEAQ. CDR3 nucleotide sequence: TGTGCCAGCAGCTTAGTAGCCGGAAAAGGGCAGCCGGCCAATTACAATGAGCAGTTCTTC. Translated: CASSLVAGKGQPANYNEQFF.

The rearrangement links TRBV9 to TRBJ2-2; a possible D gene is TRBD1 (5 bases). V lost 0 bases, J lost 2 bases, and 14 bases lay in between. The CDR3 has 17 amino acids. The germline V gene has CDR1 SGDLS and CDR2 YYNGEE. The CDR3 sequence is CASSVDRTGVNTGELFF. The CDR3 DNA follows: TGTGCCAGCAGCGTAGACCGCACAGGTGTTAACACCGGGGAGCTGTTTTTT.

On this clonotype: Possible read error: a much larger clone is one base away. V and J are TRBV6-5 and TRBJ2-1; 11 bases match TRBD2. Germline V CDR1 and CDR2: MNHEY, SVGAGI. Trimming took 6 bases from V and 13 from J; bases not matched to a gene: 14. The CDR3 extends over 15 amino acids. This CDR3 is CASSLGTSGQETQFF. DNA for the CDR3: TGTGCCAGCAGCCTTGGGACTAGCGGCCAAGAGACCCAGTTCTTC.

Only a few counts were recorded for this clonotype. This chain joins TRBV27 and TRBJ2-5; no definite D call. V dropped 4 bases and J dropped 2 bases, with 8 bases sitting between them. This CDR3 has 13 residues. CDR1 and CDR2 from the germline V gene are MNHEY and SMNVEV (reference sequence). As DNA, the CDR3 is TGTGCCAGCAGTTATGGAGTTCAAGAGACCCAGTACTTC. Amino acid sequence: CASSYGVQETQYF.

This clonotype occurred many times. In DNA, the CDR3 is TGTGCCATCAGTGAGTCCCCAGGACAGGGGGCGAGGTCACCCCTCCACTTT. Protein product: CAISESPGQGARSPLHF. The J gene is TRBJ1-6, the V gene TRBV10-3, with 11 bases identical to TRBD1. From germline, CDR1 is ENHRY and CDR2 SYGVKD. Trimming cost V 0 bases and J 10 bases; bases outside gene matches: 8. The CDR3 is 17 residues long.

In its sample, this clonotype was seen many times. The CDR3 loop is CASSPSLLDTQYF. The CDR3 bases are TGTGCCAGCAGTCCCTCACTTTTAGATACGCAGTATTTT. The rearrangement links TRBV12-3 or TRBV12-4 to TRBJ2-3; no clear D gene. V was pared by 5 bases and J by 5 bases, with 11 bases between. The CDR3 runs to 13 residues.

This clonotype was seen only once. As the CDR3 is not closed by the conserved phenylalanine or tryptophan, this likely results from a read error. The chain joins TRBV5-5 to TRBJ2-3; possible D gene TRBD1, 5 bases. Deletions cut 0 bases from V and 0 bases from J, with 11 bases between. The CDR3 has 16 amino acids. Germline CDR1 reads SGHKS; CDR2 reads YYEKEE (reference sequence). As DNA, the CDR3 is TGTGCCAGCAGCTTGGATCGGGCAGGGAGCACAGATACGCAGTATTAT. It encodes CASSLDRAGSTDTQYY.

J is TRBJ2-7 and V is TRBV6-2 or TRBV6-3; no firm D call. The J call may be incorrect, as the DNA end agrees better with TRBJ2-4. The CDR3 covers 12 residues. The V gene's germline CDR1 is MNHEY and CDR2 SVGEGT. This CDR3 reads CASSTPNDIQYF. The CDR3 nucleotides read TGTGCCAGCAGCACCCCAAATGACATTCAGTACTTC.

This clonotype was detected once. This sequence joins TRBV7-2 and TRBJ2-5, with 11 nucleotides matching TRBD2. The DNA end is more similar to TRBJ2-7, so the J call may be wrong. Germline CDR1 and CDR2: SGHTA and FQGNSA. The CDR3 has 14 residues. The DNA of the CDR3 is TGTGCCAGCAGCACTAGCGGGGGCGACTACGAGCAGTACTTC. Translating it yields CASSTSGGDYEQYF.

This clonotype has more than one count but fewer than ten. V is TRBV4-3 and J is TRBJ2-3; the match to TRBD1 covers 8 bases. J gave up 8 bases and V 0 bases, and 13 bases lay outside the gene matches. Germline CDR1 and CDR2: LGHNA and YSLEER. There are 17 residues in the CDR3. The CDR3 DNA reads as TGCGCCAGCAGCCAAGATCAGACAGGGGCCAAAAAGGGTACGCAGTATTTT. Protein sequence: CASSQDQTGAKKGTQYF.

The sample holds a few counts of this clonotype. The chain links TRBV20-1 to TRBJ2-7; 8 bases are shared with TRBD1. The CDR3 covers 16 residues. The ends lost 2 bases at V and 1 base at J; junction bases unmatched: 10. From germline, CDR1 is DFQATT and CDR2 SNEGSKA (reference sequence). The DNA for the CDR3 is TGCAGTGCTAGACCATACACAGGGGGTCGATCCTACGAGCAGTACTTC. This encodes CSARPYTGGRSYEQYF.

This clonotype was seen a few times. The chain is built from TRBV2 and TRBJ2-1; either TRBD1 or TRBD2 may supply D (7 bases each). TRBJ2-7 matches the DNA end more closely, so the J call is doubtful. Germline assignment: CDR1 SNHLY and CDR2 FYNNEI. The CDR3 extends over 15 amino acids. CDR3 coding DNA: TGTGCCAGCAGTCCCCCAGGGGGGGAAGACAATGAGCAGTACTTC. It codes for CASSPPGGEDNEQYF.

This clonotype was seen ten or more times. The CDR3 reads CASRLLSYNEQFF. In nucleotides, the CDR3 is TGTGCCAGCAGACTCCTCTCCTACAATGAGCAGTTCTTC. The rearrangement links TRBV12-3 or TRBV12-4 to TRBJ2-1; D gene unclear. The CDR3 consists of 13 residues. Deletions cut 6 bases from V and 0 bases from J, with 6 bases between.

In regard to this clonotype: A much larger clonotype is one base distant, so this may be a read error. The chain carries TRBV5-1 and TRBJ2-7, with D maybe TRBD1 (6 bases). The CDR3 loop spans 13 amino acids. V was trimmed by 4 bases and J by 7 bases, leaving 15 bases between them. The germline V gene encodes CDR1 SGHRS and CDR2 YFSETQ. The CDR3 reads CASSPGPGTEQYF. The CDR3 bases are TGCGCCAGCAGCCCCGGGCCCGGGACAGAGCAGTACTTC.

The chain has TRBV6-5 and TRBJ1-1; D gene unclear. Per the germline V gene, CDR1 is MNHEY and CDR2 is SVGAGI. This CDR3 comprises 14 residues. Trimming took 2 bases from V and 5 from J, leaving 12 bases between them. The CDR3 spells CASSYNHRGTEAFF. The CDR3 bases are TGTGCCAGCAGTTACAACCATAGAGGGACTGAAGCTTTCTTT.

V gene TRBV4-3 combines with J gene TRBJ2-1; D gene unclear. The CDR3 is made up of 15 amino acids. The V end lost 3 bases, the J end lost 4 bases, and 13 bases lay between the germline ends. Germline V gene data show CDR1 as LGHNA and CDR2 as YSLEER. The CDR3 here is CASSHLVWNYNEQFF. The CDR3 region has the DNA TGCGCCAGCAGCCACCTGGTATGGAATTACAATGAGCAGTTCTTC.

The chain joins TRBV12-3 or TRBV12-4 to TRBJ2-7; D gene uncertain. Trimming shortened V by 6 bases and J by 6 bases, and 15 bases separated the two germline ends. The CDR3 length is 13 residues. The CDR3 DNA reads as TGTGCCAGCAGGACTCAGTCTTTCGGCGAGCAGTACTTC. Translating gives CASRTQSFGEQYF.

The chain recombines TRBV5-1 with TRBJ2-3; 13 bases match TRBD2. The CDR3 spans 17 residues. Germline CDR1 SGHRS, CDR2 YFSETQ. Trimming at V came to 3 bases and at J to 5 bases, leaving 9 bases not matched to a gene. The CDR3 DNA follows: TGCGCCAGCAGCTGGCGGACCGGGACTAGCGGGGAAGATACGCAGTATTTT. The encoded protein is CASSWRTGTSGEDTQYF.

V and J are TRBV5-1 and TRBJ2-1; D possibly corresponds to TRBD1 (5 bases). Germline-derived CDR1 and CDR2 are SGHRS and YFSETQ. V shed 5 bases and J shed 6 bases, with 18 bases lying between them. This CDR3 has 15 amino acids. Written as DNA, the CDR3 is TGCGCCAGCAGAGGCTCAGGGTACGAGCTCAATGAGCAGTTCTTC. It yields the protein CASRGSGYELNEQFF. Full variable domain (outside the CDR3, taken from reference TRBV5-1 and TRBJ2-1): KAGVTQTPRYLIKTRGQQVTLSCSPISGHRSVSWYQQTPGQGLQFLFEYFSETQRNKGNFPGRFSGRQFSNSRSEMNVSTLELGDSALYLCASRGSGYELNEQFFGPGTRLTVL.

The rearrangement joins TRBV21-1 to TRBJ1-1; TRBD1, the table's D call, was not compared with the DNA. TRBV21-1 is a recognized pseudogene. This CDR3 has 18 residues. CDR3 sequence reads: CASSKLGQTSQTNTEAFF. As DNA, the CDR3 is TGTGCCAGCAGCAAACTGGGGCAAACGTCCCAGACAAACACTGAAGCTTTCTTT.

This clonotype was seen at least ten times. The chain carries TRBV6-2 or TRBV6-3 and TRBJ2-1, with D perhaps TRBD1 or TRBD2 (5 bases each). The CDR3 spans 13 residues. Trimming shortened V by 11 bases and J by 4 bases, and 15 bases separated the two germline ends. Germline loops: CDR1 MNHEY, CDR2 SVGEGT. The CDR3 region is CAAEGLVYNEQFF. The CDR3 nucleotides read TGTGCCGCCGAGGGGTTAGTGTACAATGAGCAGTTCTTC.